The clone carrying this TCR beta chain came up a few times. CDR1 and CDR2 (germline): KGHDR, SFDVKD. V shed 2 bases and J shed 0 bases, with 10 bases lying between them. The CDR3 loop spans 16 amino acids. The entry originates in a study of blood T cell repertoires in COVID-19. Looking at the study overall: The origin of the acute and convalescent COVID-19 samples was the United States, Italy and Spain.

The protocol was immunoSEQ multiplex PCR, while the TCRdb copy is restricted to in-frame clones and leaves out a portion. The table lists approximately 170,000 clones, approximately 79% of them singletons. The TCR sequence derives from a woman aged 50 to 65 with acute or convalescent COVID-19. The sequencing sample was made of peripheral blood. The chain has TRBV24-1 and TRBJ2-1; no reliable D call. As DNA, the CDR3 is TGTGCCACCAGTGATTCGTTGCTCGGCTCCTACAATGAGCAGTTCTTC. Translation gives CATSDSLLGSYNEQFF.